What follows is one T cell receptor beta chain and its context. This receptor's antigen is unknown. No much larger clone is present one base from it, and per-base qualities are unavailable. Sample time point, as interpreted from the label and publication: about 28 days (+/-7) after the second vaccine dose. The treatment or condition label on this specimen signifies: meningococcal conjugate vaccine given as trial control. Samples from vaccinated people were obtained from the UK trials COV001 and COV002, which included a single-blind randomized controlled phase 2/3 trial of AZD1222 (ChAdOx1 nCoV-19) in healthy adults. For TCRbeta chain sequencing, PBMC samples from trial participants were taken at day 0 and at day 28 after the second dose. Unmatched junction bases come to 14, with V trimmed by 7 bases and J by 6 bases. The cysteine opens and the phenylalanine closes a CDR3 of 15 amino acids. Just the 45-base CDR3 DNA is kept, in frame starting at base 1. CDR1 and CDR2, per the germline V gene (reference sequence), are MNHEY and SMNVEV.

The data originate from a study of T cell responses to AZD1222 COVID-19 vaccine (dated by TCRdb to the early 2020s). About the study as a whole: A total of 233 trial participants underwent TCR sequencing, of whom 207 received two doses of AZD1222 and some 25 received two doses of the MenACWY control vaccine. Trial participants were enrolled by age into subgroups of 18-55, 56-69 and 70-plus years, and 148, 28 and 57 TCR-sequenced participants, respectively, were included in these subgroups. The study at large found these results: Spike-specific TCR breadth and depth rose significantly after two AZD1222 doses compared with day 0 and with MenACWY recipients. In the small 56-69-year group, the increase in depth fell short of significance, most likely because of low power. Reportedly, close to half of the unique spike-specific TCRs recognized epitopes lying outside the regions that are mutated in the B.1.351 and B.1.1.7 variants. Most participants were white British and females outnumbered males, and the authors suggested that clonal diversity may have been underestimated. The whole spike protein was spanned by vaccine-associated CD4 TCRs, and dominant responses were seen in regions 160-218 and 743-854. Because no day 14 peak-response samples were available, the repertoires could be characterized only after the peak T cell response. Only 5 to 7 AZD1222 recipients were SARS-CoV-2 seropositive at baseline, limiting conclusions about previously exposed vaccinees.

The CDR3 regions of human TCRbeta chains were analyzed by immunosequencing. The paper's processing steps were these. Repertoire TCRs were matched against a reference library of SARS-CoV-2-specific TCRs generated with the MIRA antigen-specificity platform. Breadth was defined as the fraction of unique TCRs that were SARS-CoV-2-associated. Depth was defined as the fraction of total T cells that were SARS-CoV-2-associated. Each spike-specific TCR was assigned to its reactive spike region and to a CD4 or CD8 class using the MIRA data. Log10-transformed breadth and depth values were compared by one-way ANOVA with Sidak's multiple comparisons tests. TCRdb retrieved this table from immuneACCESS and kept in-frame rearrangements only. Not all clones are present; in checked studies, unresolved V genes account for under half, and no reason is known for the remainder. V and J calls and clone size follow that table, whereas D and trimming were derived from the DNA. This sample comprises some 150,000 clones, about 90% of them detected only once. The leading ten clones occupy approximately 4% of the sample.

In this chain, TRBV27 is recombined with TRBJ2-7, and TRBD2 aligns with 8 junction nucleotides. Sequences were derived from peripheral blood, sampled 28 days after the second dose of the MenACWY control vaccine. This clonotype originated in an adult who received the MenACWY meningococcal vaccine as a control. The CDR3 has the sequence CASTPGGASGREQYF. The bases read TGTGCCAGCACCCCCGGTGGGGCTAGCGGGCGCGAGCAGTACTTC.